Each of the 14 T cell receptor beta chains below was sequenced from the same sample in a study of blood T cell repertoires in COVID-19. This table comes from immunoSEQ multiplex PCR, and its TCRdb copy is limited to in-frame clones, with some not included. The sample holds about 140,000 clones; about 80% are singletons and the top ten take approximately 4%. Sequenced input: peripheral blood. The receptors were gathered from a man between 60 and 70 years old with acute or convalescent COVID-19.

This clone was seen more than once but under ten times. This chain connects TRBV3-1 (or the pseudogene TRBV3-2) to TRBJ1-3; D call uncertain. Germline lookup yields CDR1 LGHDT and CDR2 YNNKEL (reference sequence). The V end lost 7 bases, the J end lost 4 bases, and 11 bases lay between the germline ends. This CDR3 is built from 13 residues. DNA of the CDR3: TGTGCCAGCATCTCACCCGGGGGAAACACCATATATTTT. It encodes CASISPGGNTIYF.

In nucleotides, the CDR3 is TGCGCCAGCAGCAACGGACAGCCGAACACTGAAGCTTTCTTT. It yields the protein CASSNGQPNTEAFF. The chain links TRBV5-1 to TRBJ1-1, with a weak D call TRBD1 (6 bases). V shed 4 bases and J shed 1 base, with 11 bases lying between them. Germline CDR1 SGHRS, CDR2 YFSETQ. The CDR3 is 14 residues long.

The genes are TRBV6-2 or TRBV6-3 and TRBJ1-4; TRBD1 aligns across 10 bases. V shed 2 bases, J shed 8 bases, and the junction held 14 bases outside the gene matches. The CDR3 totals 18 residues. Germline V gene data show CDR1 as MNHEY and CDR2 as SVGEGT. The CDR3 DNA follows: TGTGCCAGCAGTTACCGGACAGGGGGGATCGACCGGGCGGAAAAACTGTTTTTT. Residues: CASSYRTGGIDRAEKLFF.

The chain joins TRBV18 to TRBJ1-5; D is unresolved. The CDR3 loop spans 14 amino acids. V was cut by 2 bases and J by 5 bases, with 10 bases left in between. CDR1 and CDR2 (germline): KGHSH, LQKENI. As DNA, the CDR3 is TGTGCCAGCTCACCAAATTTGGGAGATCAGCCCCAGCATTTT. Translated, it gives CASSPNLGDQPQHF.

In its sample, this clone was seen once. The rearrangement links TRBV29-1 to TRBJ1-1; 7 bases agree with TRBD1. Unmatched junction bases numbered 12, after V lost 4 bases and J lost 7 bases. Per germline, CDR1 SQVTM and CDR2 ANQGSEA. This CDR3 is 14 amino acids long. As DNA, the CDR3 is TGCAGCGTTGTAGGAGGGGGCGCCGGGGGTGAAGCTTTCTTT. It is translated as CSVVGGGAGGEAFF.

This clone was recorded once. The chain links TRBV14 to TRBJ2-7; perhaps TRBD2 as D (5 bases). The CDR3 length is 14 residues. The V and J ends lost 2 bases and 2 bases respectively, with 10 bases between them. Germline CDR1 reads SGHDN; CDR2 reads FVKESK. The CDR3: CASSQQKRTYEQYF. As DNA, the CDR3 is TGTGCCAGCAGCCAACAGAAGCGGACCTACGAGCAGTACTTC.

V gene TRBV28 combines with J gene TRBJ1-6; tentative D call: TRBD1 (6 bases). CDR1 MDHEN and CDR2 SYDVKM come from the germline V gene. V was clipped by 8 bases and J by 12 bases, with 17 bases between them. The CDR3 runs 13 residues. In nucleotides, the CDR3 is TGTGCCAGCCAGGGGACCCAAGGGGTACCCCTCCACTTT. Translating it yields CASQGTQGVPLHF.

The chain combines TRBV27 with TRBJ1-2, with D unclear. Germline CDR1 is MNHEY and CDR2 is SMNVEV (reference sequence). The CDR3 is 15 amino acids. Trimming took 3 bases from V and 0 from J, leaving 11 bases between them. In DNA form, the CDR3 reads TGTGCCAGCAGTTTGAGTAGCACTTCTAACTATGGCTACACCTTC. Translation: CASSLSSTSNYGYTF.

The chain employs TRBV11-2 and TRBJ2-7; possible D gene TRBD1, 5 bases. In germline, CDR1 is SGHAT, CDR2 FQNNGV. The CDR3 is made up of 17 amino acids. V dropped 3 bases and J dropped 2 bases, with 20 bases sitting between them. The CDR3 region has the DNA TGTGCCAGCAGCTTTAGTGTGTCAGGGATCGCGCCCTACGAGCAGTACTTC. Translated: CASSFSVSGIAPYEQYF.

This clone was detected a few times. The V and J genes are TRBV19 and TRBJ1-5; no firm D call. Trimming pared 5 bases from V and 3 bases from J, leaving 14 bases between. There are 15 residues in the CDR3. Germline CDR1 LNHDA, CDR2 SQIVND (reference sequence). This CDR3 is CASSSRQGLNQPQHF. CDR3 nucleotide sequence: TGTGCCAGTAGTTCGCGACAAGGTCTCAATCAGCCCCAGCATTTT.

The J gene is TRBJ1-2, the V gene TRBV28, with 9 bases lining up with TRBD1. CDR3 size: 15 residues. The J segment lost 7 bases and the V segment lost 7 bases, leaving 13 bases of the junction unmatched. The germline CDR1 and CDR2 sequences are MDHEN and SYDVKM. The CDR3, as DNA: TGTGCCAGCATTCCGCCGAAACAGGGGGCGATTGGCTACACCTTC. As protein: CASIPPKQGAIGYTF.

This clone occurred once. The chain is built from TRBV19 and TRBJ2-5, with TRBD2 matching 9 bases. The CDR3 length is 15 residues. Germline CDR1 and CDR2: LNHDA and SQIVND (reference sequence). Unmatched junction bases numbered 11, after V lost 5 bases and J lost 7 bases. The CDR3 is CASSQRLAASGTQYF. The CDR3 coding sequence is TGTGCCAGTAGTCAGAGACTAGCGGCCTCAGGGACCCAGTACTTC.

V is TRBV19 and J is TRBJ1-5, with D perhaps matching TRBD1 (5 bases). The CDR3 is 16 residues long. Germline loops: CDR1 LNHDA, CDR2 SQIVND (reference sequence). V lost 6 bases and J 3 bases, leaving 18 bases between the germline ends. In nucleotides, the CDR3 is TGTGCCAGTAGCACAACCCCCAGGGCGCTCAATCAGCCCCAGCATTTT. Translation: CASSTTPRALNQPQHF.

CDR3 nucleotide sequence: TGTGCCAGCAGGTCGGGACAGCCTAACTATGGCTACACCTTC. It encodes CASRSGQPNYGYTF. The chain is built from TRBV6-5 and TRBJ1-2, with 7 bases matching TRBD1. The junction had 4 bases not matched to a gene; V was cut back by 6 bases and J by 0 bases. This CDR3 is built from 14 residues. Germline V gene lookup returns CDR1 MNHEY and CDR2 SVGAGI.